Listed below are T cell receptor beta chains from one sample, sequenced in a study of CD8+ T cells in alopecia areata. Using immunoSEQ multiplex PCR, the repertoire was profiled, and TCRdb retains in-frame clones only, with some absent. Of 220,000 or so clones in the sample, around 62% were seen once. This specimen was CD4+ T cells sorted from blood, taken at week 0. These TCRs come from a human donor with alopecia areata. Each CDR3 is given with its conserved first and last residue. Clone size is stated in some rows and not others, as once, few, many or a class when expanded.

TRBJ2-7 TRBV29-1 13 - CSVRDFPLYEQYF
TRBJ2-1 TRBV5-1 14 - CASGSLDNYNEQFF
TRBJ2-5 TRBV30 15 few CAWSSGRTGFETQYF
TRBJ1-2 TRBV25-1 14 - CASSERKAGDGYTF
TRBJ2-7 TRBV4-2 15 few CASSQERQGPYEQYF
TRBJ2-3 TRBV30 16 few CAWSVGGTPGADTQYF
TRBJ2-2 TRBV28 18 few CASRNSSGRALFIGELFF
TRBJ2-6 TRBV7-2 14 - CASSSSSGANVLTF
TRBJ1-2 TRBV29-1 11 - CSVELNYGYTF
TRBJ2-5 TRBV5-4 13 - CASSLDERETQYF
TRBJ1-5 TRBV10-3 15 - CAISEGGTGNQPQHF
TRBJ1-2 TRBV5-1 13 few CASSLAGPDGYTF
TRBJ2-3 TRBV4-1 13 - CASGFTGADTQYF
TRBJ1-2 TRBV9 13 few CASSATVAYGYTF
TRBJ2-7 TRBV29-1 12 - CSVEQGKREQYF
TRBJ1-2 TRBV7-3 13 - CASSPQANYGYTF
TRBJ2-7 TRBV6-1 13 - CASSVQGGYEQYF
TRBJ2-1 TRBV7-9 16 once CASTKIRTSGVYEQFF
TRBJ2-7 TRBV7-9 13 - CASSLGHSYEQYF
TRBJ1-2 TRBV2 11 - CASSGHYGYTF
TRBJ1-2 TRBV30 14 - CAWSLLGGNYGYTF
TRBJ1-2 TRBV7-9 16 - CASSRDRGYTNYGYTF
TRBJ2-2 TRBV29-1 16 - CSVEGGSGDNTGELFF
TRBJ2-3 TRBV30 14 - CAWRVAGGPNTQYF
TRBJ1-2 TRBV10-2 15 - CASSELGILGYGYTF
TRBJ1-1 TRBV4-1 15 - CASSPQRGESTEAFF
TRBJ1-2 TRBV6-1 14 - CASSRQGTNYGYTF
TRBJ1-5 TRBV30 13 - CAWSVGGNQPQHF
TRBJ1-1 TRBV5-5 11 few CASSLETEAFF